The sequence of this T cell receptor (beta chain) was determined in a study of cytomegalovirus exposure and HLA in healthy donors. Turning to the study itself: Earlier sequencing of 150 million to 200 million T cells yielded around 100 million unique TCR beta sequences.

Whole-study findings and limits: HLA restriction was apparent for most CMV-associated TCR beta chains in a later analysis. Associated with HLA alleles at 0.05 false discovery rate in a later analysis were over 15,000 TCR beta sequences. Despite most TCR sequences being rare, some public TCRs occurred in many donors.

To note about this clone: Its target is unknown.

The PCR was carried out with 60 Vbeta primers and 13 Jbeta primers. The assay was immunoSEQ multiplex PCR, and TCRdb's table has in-frame clones only and misses some. The sample table sets out just under 80,000 clones. V shed 2 bases and J shed 4 bases, with 8 bases lying between them. This CDR3 spans 13 amino acids. The V gene's germline CDR1 is MNHNY and CDR2 SVGAGI (reference sequence). The clonotype was recovered from a man aged 18 to 29 in good health and CMV-seropositive. Source material: PBMCs. This chain connects TRBV6-6 to TRBJ1-2, with D unresolved. The CDR3: CASSYVQIYGYTF. The CDR3 DNA reads TGTGCCAGCAGTTACGTCCAGATCTATGGCTACACCTTC.